Below are 31 T cell receptor beta chains sequenced from a single sample in a study of blood T cell repertoires in COVID-19. Using immunoSEQ multiplex PCR, the repertoire was profiled, and TCRdb retains in-frame clones only, with some absent. The data hold approximately 120,000 clones, with roughly 85% observed a single time. Sequencing was done on a sample of peripheral blood. These receptors all come from a woman aged 80 or older with COVID-19, enrolled during active disease.

The genes are TRBV7-9 and TRBJ1-4, with D tentatively TRBD1 (6 bases). V dropped 7 bases and J dropped 2 bases, with 14 bases sitting between them. The CDR3 extends over 15 amino acids. Germline CDR1 SEHNR, CDR2 FQNEAQ (reference sequence). Here the CDR3 reads CASNLGQGTNEKLFF. CDR3 DNA: TGTGCCAGCAATTTGGGCCAGGGGACTAATGAAAAACTGTTTTTT.

As DNA, the CDR3 is TGTGCCAGCAGCGGCCCAGCGGGAGGGCCGGGCACAGATACGCAGTATTTT. Its translation is CASSGPAGGPGTDTQYF. The J gene is TRBJ2-3, the V gene TRBV13; TRBD2 aligns across 10 bases. Looked up from germline, CDR1 is PRHDT and CDR2 is FYEKMQ (reference sequence). The CDR3 has 17 residues. Germline trimming cut 5 bases from V and 1 base from J; bases unmatched to any gene: 9.

The V and J genes are TRBV11-2 and TRBJ2-1, with 12 positions matching TRBD2. CDR3 length: 19 amino acids. V gave up 1 base and J gave up 2 bases; unmatched junction bases: 9. The germline V gene encodes CDR1 SGHAT and CDR2 FQNNGV. The CDR3 is CASSLGTSGRPGTYNEQFF. The DNA for the CDR3 is TGTGCCAGCAGCTTAGGTACTAGCGGGAGGCCAGGCACCTACAATGAGCAGTTCTTC.

The chain links TRBV10-3 to TRBJ2-1; TRBD1 agrees at 8 bases. CDR1 ENHRY and CDR2 SYGVKD come from the germline V gene. Trimming at V came to 2 bases and at J to 3 bases, leaving 3 bases not matched to a gene. This CDR3 is 15 amino acids long. Here the CDR3 DNA reads TGTGCCATCAGTGAGCGGACAGGGATCTACAATGAGCAGTTCTTC. Translating it yields CAISERTGIYNEQFF.

This clone was observed a single time. The rearrangement links TRBV7-2 to TRBJ1-2; the match to TRBD1 covers 9 bases. Losses at the gene ends were 4 bases for V and 4 bases for J; bases not matched to a gene: 10. This CDR3 has 16 amino acids. Germline V gives CDR1 SGHTA, CDR2 FQGNSA. The CDR3 sequence is CASSSLTGGTLYGYTF. The CDR3 DNA reads as TGTGCCAGCAGCTCCTTGACAGGGGGTACGCTCTATGGCTACACCTTC.

The V call is TRBV3-1 (or the pseudogene TRBV3-2), the J call TRBJ1-1, with D unresolved. The V and J ends lost 2 bases and 5 bases respectively, with 15 bases between them. The germline V gene encodes CDR1 LGHDT and CDR2 YNNKEL (reference sequence). CDR3 length: 15 amino acids. The CDR3 protein is CASSQTPSPRTEAFF. Written as DNA, the CDR3 is TGTGCCAGCAGCCAAACGCCGAGCCCACGGACTGAAGCTTTCTTT.

The V and J genes are TRBV6-2 or TRBV6-3 and TRBJ1-6; D call uncertain. Germline lookup yields CDR1 MNHEY and CDR2 SVGEGT. V lost 2 bases and J 8 bases, leaving 7 bases between the germline ends. The CDR3 spans 13 residues. CDR3 loop: CASSYLLDSPLHF. The DNA for the CDR3 is TGTGCCAGCAGTTACCTCCTAGATTCACCCCTCCACTTT.

This chain joins TRBV18 and TRBJ2-1; 9 nucleotides agree with TRBD2. The CDR3 is made up of 16 amino acids. Trimming cost V 3 bases and J 2 bases; bases outside gene matches: 5. Germline V gives CDR1 KGHSH, CDR2 LQKENI. The CDR3 region is CASSPTLAGPYNEQFF. CDR3 nucleotides: TGTGCCAGCTCACCCACCCTAGCGGGACCCTACAATGAGCAGTTCTTC.

The gene calls are TRBV10-3 and TRBJ2-2; 12 bases line up with TRBD1. The CDR3 is 15 amino acids. CDR1 ENHRY and CDR2 SYGVKD come from the germline V gene. Losses at the gene ends were 7 bases for V and 7 bases for J; bases not matched to a gene: 7. CDR3 in DNA: TGTGCCATCACTGGGACAGGGGGCGCCGGCGGGGAGCTGTTTTTT. Amino acid sequence: CAITGTGGAGGELFF.

The chain recombines TRBV11-1 with TRBJ2-5; 7 bases fit TRBD1. J gave up 2 bases and V 4 bases, and 4 bases lay outside the gene matches. Germline V lookup: CDR1 SGHAT, CDR2 FQDESV (reference sequence). This CDR3 is 14 amino acids long. The CDR3 nucleotides read TGTGCCAGCAGCTCAAGGACAGGACAAGAGACCCAGTACTTC. Its protein is CASSSRTGQETQYF. Complete variable domain (other parts from reference TRBV11-1 and TRBJ2-5): EAEVAQSPRYKITEKSQAVAFWCDPISGHATLYWYRQILGQGPELLVQFQDESVVDDSQLPKDRFSAERLKGVDSTLKIQPAELGDSAMYLCASSSRTGQETQYFGPGTRLLVL.

This clone showed up just once. The V gene is TRBV6-1, the J gene TRBJ2-1; D uncertain. The CDR3 is 16 residues long. Trimming stripped 2 bases from V and 0 bases from J, with 11 bases between. Germline V gene sequence: CDR1 MNHNS, CDR2 SASEGT. CDR3: CASSESIESSYNEQFF. Here the CDR3 DNA reads TGTGCCAGCAGTGAATCTATCGAAAGCTCCTACAATGAGCAGTTCTTC.

This rearrangement joins TRBV10-3 to TRBJ2-5; tentatively, D is TRBD1 (5 bases). The V gene lost 10 bases and the J gene lost 2 bases, with 8 bases spanning the gap. The CDR3 is 11 residues long. Germline CDR1 and CDR2: ENHRY and SYGVKD. CDR3 loop: CATGSQETQYF. The CDR3 nucleotides are TGTGCCACAGGGTCTCAAGAGACCCAGTACTTC.

The V call is TRBV19, the J call TRBJ1-5; D is unclear. CDR1 is LNHDA, CDR2 SQIVND, per germline (reference sequence). This CDR3 comprises 16 residues. V shed 1 base and J shed 1 base, with 11 bases lying between them. The CDR3 coding sequence is TGTGCCAGTAGTATAGTGCGGGGATCCAGCAATCAGCCCCAGCATTTT. It yields the protein CASSIVRGSSNQPQHF. Drawing the rest from reference TRBV19 and TRBJ1-5, the complete variable domain is DGGITQSPKYLFRKEGQNVTLSCEQNLNHDAMYWYRQDPGQGLRLIYYSQIVNDFQKGDIAEGYSVSREKKESFPLTVTSAQKNPTAFYLCASSIVRGSSNQPQHFGDGTRLSIL.

V is TRBV20-1 and J is TRBJ1-5; no firm D call. The CDR3 runs 17 residues. V was cut by 3 bases and J by 6 bases, with 24 bases left in between. Germline V lookup: CDR1 DFQATT, CDR2 SNEGSKA (reference sequence). The CDR3 reads CSASSISGWGWSQPQHF. The CDR3 coding sequence is TGCAGTGCTAGTTCTATTTCGGGATGGGGTTGGTCTCAGCCCCAGCATTTT.

This chain links TRBV11-3 with TRBJ2-7, with 11 bases lining up with TRBD2. V was clipped by 8 bases and J by 0 bases; unmatched bases: 6. The CDR3 runs 15 residues. Germline CDR1 reads SGHNT; CDR2 reads YENEEA. The CDR3 sequence is CASGSSGRNSYEQYF. As DNA, the CDR3 is TGTGCCAGCGGCTCTAGCGGGAGGAACTCCTACGAGCAGTACTTC.

This chain uses TRBV3-1 (or the pseudogene TRBV3-2) with TRBJ2-7; possibly TRBD2 for D (5 bases). Germline V gene sequence: CDR1 LGHDT, CDR2 YNNKEL (reference sequence). V shed 3 bases and J shed 2 bases, with 14 bases lying between them. The CDR3 has 15 amino acids. The CDR3 sequence is CASSQLDGIPYEQYF. For the CDR3, the DNA is TGTGCCAGCAGCCAGTTGGACGGGATCCCCTACGAGCAGTACTTC.

This chain joins TRBV7-9 and TRBJ1-2; 7 nucleotides match TRBD1. J gave up 0 bases and V 5 bases, and 15 bases lay outside the gene matches. The CDR3 totals 18 residues. Germline V lookup: CDR1 SEHNR, CDR2 FQNEAQ (reference sequence). CDR3 DNA: TGTGCCAGCAGCGATCCCCGGGACAGCGCAACGTCTAACTATGGCTACACCTTC. The encoded protein is CASSDPRDSATSNYGYTF.

The rearrangement links TRBV12-3 or TRBV12-4 to TRBJ1-6; TRBD1 matches at 8 bases. The CDR3 consists of 12 residues. The junction had 3 bases not matched to a gene; V was cut back by 8 bases and J by 9 bases. CDR3 in DNA: TGTGCCAGCGGACAGGGCACTTCACCCCTCCACTTT. It yields the protein CASGQGTSPLHF.

This clone was seen only a few times. This chain uses TRBV4-2 with TRBJ2-1; 9 bases map to TRBD2. Germline V gene data show CDR1 as LGHNA and CDR2 as YNFKEQ. The CDR3 consists of 19 residues. Losses at the gene ends were 0 bases for V and 4 bases for J; bases not matched to a gene: 13. For the CDR3, the DNA is TGTGCCAGCAGCCAAGACCCCCGACCCACTAGCGGGCGTTACAATGAGCAGTTCTTC. This encodes CASSQDPRPTSGRYNEQFF.

This chain links TRBV4-2 with TRBJ1-6; the D is unclear. Trimming stripped 0 bases from V and 11 bases from J, with 20 bases between. The CDR3 runs to 17 residues. Germline V gives CDR1 LGHNA, CDR2 YNFKEQ. The CDR3 DNA reads as TGTGCCAGCAGCCAAGATCAGCTTGGCAGGATTCCCCCACCCCTCCACTTT. Protein sequence: CASSQDQLGRIPPPLHF.

V usage is TRBV7-3 and J usage is TRBJ2-5; tentatively, D is TRBD2 (7 bases). The V end was cut by 0 bases, the J end by 5 bases, with 13 bases between. CDR1 is SGHTA, CDR2 FQGTGA, per germline. This CDR3 is built from 15 residues. The CDR3 region has the DNA TGTGCCAGCAGCTTAACGCGGGGGCCTCGGGAGACCCAGTACTTC. This codes for CASSLTRGPRETQYF.

This rearrangement joins TRBV9 to TRBJ1-2; D perhaps matches TRBD1 (5 bases). Between the trimmed V and J ends, which lost 0 bases and 4 bases, there was a span of 16 bases. From germline, CDR1 is SGDLS and CDR2 YYNGEE. The CDR3 runs to 16 residues. The DNA for the CDR3 is TGTGCCAGCAGCGTAGCTATAGGGCAGGGTGTCTATGGCTACACCTTC. Translated, it gives CASSVAIGQGVYGYTF.

This sequence joins TRBV5-4 and TRBJ1-1; possibly TRBD1 for D (5 bases). The germline V and J ends were trimmed by 0 bases and 11 bases, with 17 bases remaining between them. Germline loops: CDR1 SGHNT, CDR2 YYREEE (reference sequence). The CDR3 sequence is 14 residues long. In nucleotides, the CDR3 is TGTGCCAGCAGCTTGGTTGAGGGGAGGAATGCGGCTTTCTTT. Amino acids: CASSLVEGRNAAFF.

The chain combines TRBV27 with TRBJ2-3; weak D call: TRBD2 (6 bases). V shed 8 bases and J shed 11 bases, with 23 bases lying between them. CDR1 MNHEY and CDR2 SMNVEV come from the germline V gene (reference sequence). CDR3 length equals 14 residues. CDR3 residues: CASGPGTGGYEQYF. The CDR3 nucleotides are TGTGCCAGCGGTCCCGGGACTGGAGGATACGAGCAGTATTTT.

The chain has TRBV12-2 and TRBJ2-7; TRBD1, the table's D call, was not compared with the DNA. TRBV12-2 is flagged as a pseudogene. This CDR3 region has 15 residues. The CDR3 bases are TGTGCAAGTCGACTACCCGCAAACACAGGGGGCGAGCAGTACTTC. This gives the protein CASRLPANTGGEQYF.

The V call is TRBV4-3, the J call TRBJ1-2, with TRBD1 as a possible D gene (5 bases). Germline V gene data show CDR1 as LGHNA and CDR2 as YSLEER. The CDR3 sequence is 16 residues long. Deletions cut 0 bases from V and 4 bases from J, with 15 bases between. The CDR3 DNA follows: TGCGCCAGCAGCCAAGAACAGGATAATTGGGGCTATGGCTACACCTTC. Its protein is CASSQEQDNWGYGYTF.

This chain uses TRBV4-1 with TRBJ2-2; D gene ambiguous. The CDR3 spans 15 residues. Trimming took 2 bases from V and 6 from J, leaving 13 bases between them. Germline V CDR1 and CDR2: MGHRA, YSYEKL. The CDR3 sequence: CASSQQVIVSGELFF. The DNA of the CDR3 is TGCGCCAGCAGCCAACAGGTTATAGTATCCGGGGAGCTGTTTTTT.

This clone was observed a handful of times. The chain uses TRBV27 and TRBJ1-5, with TRBD1 as a possible D gene (5 bases). Per the germline V gene, CDR1 is MNHEY and CDR2 is SMNVEV (reference sequence). This CDR3 comprises 14 residues. The germline V and J ends were trimmed by 5 bases and 9 bases, with 17 bases remaining between them. The CDR3 coding sequence is TGTGCCAGCAGTGGGCAGGGCTTAATAGGGCCCCAGCATTTT. This encodes CASSGQGLIGPQHF.

The CDR3, as DNA: TGTGCCAGTCGGAGGGACAGGGAGAACACTGAAGCTTTCTTT. Translating gives CASRRDRENTEAFF. V usage is TRBV6-5 and J usage is TRBJ1-1, with 9 bases lining up with TRBD1. The germline gives CDR1 MNHEY, CDR2 SVGAGI. Unmatched junction bases numbered 6, after V lost 9 bases and J lost 1 base. The CDR3 sequence is 14 residues long.

J is TRBJ2-1 and V is TRBV3-1 (or the pseudogene TRBV3-2); maybe TRBD1 (5 bases). The V end was cut by 5 bases, the J end by 7 bases, with 9 bases between. Germline loops: CDR1 LGHDT, CDR2 YNNKEL (reference sequence). The CDR3 extends over 12 amino acids. This CDR3 is CASSIAGNEQFF. The CDR3 bases are TGTGCCAGCAGCATTGCAGGGAATGAGCAGTTCTTC.

The J gene is TRBJ1-2, the V gene TRBV7-9; no clear D gene. The CDR3 length is 14 residues. Trimming took 3 bases from V and 8 from J, leaving 16 bases between them. Germline-derived CDR1 and CDR2 are SEHNR and FQNEAQ (reference sequence). DNA of the CDR3: TGTGCCAGCAGCTTGGGAGGCTTCCTTGAGGGCTACACCTTC. Its translation is CASSLGGFLEGYTF.